What follows are 10 T cell receptor beta chains derived from one specimen sequenced in a study of T cell responses to AZD1222 COVID-19 vaccine. Method: immunoSEQ multiplex PCR; TCRdb's copy keeps in-frame clones and lacks some. This table holds about 130,000 clones, around 92% found once. The sample here was peripheral blood, taken on day 0 of AZD1222 vaccination. These receptors all stem from an adult in good health.

This chain uses TRBV28 with TRBJ1-2; tentatively, D is TRBD1 (6 bases). The CDR3 totals 12 residues. Per germline, CDR1 MDHEN and CDR2 SYDVKM. Trimming took 6 bases from V and 3 from J, leaving 8 bases between them. CDR3 sequence: CASRQGHYGYTF. The DNA of the CDR3 is TGTGCCAGCAGACAGGGACACTATGGCTACACCTTC.

The gene calls are TRBV15 and TRBJ2-7, with 13 bases that match TRBD2. Per germline, CDR1 LNHNV and CDR2 YYDKDF (reference sequence). The CDR3 loop spans 15 amino acids. V was pared by 5 bases and J by 6 bases, with 7 bases of the junction left unmatched. CDR3 residues: CATSPSLAGGREQYF. As DNA, the CDR3 is TGTGCCACCAGCCCCTCACTAGCGGGAGGGCGCGAGCAGTACTTC.

This clone appeared a single time. The V call is TRBV6-5, the J call TRBJ2-3; D is unclear. V lost 8 bases to trimming and J lost 4 bases, with 10 bases between them. The CDR3 has 12 residues. Looked up from germline, CDR1 is MNHEY and CDR2 is SVGAGI. The CDR3 coding sequence is TGTGCCAGCTCCCGTTTGGCAGATACGCAGTATTTT. It codes for CASSRLADTQYF.

V and J are TRBV7-3 and TRBJ2-7; D possibly matches TRBD1 or TRBD2 (6 bases each). This CDR3 spans 14 amino acids. The V and J ends lost 2 bases and 5 bases respectively, with 13 bases between them. Germline V CDR1 and CDR2: SGHTA, FQGTGA. CDR3 sequence reads: CASSLLGGADEQYF. The CDR3, as DNA: TGTGCCAGCAGCTTACTCGGGGGCGCGGACGAGCAGTACTTC.

The CDR3 sequence: CASSSGQGRYEQYF. The CDR3 DNA follows: TGTGCCAGCAGCTCAGGACAGGGGAGGTACGAGCAGTACTTC. This chain joins TRBV5-6 and TRBJ2-7; 9 nucleotides agree with TRBD1. This CDR3 region has 14 residues. The V segment lost 3 bases and the J segment 4 bases; nucleotides outside the gene matches: 5. Germline V gives CDR1 SGHDT, CDR2 YYEEEE.

This chain connects TRBV10-3 to TRBJ2-7; TRBD1 matches 11 bases. CDR1 is ENHRY, CDR2 SYGVKD, per germline. The CDR3 runs to 15 residues. V lost 0 bases, J lost 6 bases, and 4 bases stayed unmatched. The CDR3 DNA reads TGTGCCATCAGTGAGTCAAGGACAGGGGGCGGCGAGCAGTACTTC. It is translated as CAISESRTGGGEQYF.

This chain connects TRBV4-1 to TRBJ1-4; D gene ambiguous. Between the trimmed V and J ends, which lost 4 bases and 13 bases, there was a span of 13 bases. Germline-derived CDR1 and CDR2 are MGHRA and YSYEKL. This CDR3 has 12 amino acids. CDR3 sequence: CASSPGGSRLFF. In DNA, the CDR3 is TGCGCCAGCAGCCCGGGCGGATCGCGACTGTTTTTT.

The chain employs TRBV11-2 and TRBJ1-1; D unresolved. The CDR3 runs 16 residues. Germline V gene sequence: CDR1 SGHAT, CDR2 FQNNGV. Deletions cut 2 bases from V and 0 bases from J, with 13 bases between. The CDR3 protein is CASSLRFGIMNTEAFF. The CDR3 DNA reads TGTGCCAGCAGCTTACGTTTCGGGATCATGAACACTGAAGCTTTCTTT.

This chain links TRBV28 with TRBJ1-2, with D unresolved. The V and J ends lost 7 bases and 8 bases respectively, with 11 bases between them. Germline V gene data show CDR1 as MDHEN and CDR2 as SYDVKM. The CDR3 contains 11 residues. The CDR3 region has the DNA TGTGCCAGCACGGAGGGTTTGGGCTACACCTTC. It specifies CASTEGLGYTF.

This clone appeared a few times. The chain joins TRBV6-5 to TRBJ1-2, with D possibly TRBD1 on 6 matching bases. The CDR3 contains 13 residues. CDR1 is MNHEY and CDR2 is SVGAGI in the germline V gene. V lost 7 bases and J lost 7, with 16 bases in between. DNA for the CDR3: TGTGCCAGCAATCGAGAGGGGGTTTCTGGCTACACCTTC. This translates into CASNREGVSGYTF.